The clone carrying this T cell receptor (beta chain) was seen a handful of times. The CDR3 runs 13 residues. With V trimmed by 2 bases and J by 9 bases, 4 bases remained unmatched. Germline V gene sequence: CDR1 LNHDA, CDR2 SQIVND (reference sequence). The data were produced by immunoSEQ multiplex PCR, yet TCRdb's version contains in-frame clones alone and is incomplete. In the table there are nearly 110,000 clones, 71% of which are singletons. This sample is part of a study of blood T cell repertoires in COVID-19. The receptor comes from a human donor with acute or convalescent COVID-19. The donor label of this sample is uncertain. The chain links TRBV19 to TRBJ2-1; 7 nucleotides match TRBD1. The sequencing input was peripheral blood. This CDR3 reads CASSIYRGTEQFF. The CDR3 DNA is TGTGCCAGTAGTATATACAGGGGAACTGAGCAGTTCTTC.